A selection of T cell receptor beta chains follows, all from one sample in a study of identical twins. TCRdb reanalysed the 5' RACE reads using MiXCR and keeps one entry per CDR3 protein. The repertoire holds about 210,000 distinct CDR3 sequences, with approximately 9% as singletons. The material sequenced was memory (CD45RO+) T cells sorted from blood. Receptor source: a young woman in good health. The CDR3 runs from the conserved cysteine through the conserved F or W. The D gene is left open where the match is weak. Clone size appears in some rows only: once, few, many, or a class for an expanded clone.

D	V	J	size	CDR3	DNA
TRBD1	TRBV20-1	TRBJ2-7	many	CSAQPGQGSYEQYF	TGCAGTGCTCAACCGGGACAGGGCTCCTACGAGCAGTACTTC
NA	TRBV10-3	TRBJ1-1	NA	CAIRTREAEAFF	TGTGCCATCAGGACGCGGGAGGCTGAAGCTTTCTTT
NA	TRBV7-3	TRBJ1-6	few	CASLVSTDRDDSPLHF	TGTGCCAGCTTGGTCTCAACAGACCGAGACGATTCACCCCTCCACTTT
NA	TRBV21-1	TRBJ2-6	few	CASSKYQGEWTGANVLTF	TGTGCCAGCAGCAAGTACCAGGGAGAGTGGACTGGGGCCAACGTCCTGACTTTC
NA	TRBV6-1	TRBJ1-2	few	CASRTDRSYGYTF	TGTGCCAGCAGGACGGACAGAAGCTATGGCTACACCTTC
TRBD1	TRBV10-3	TRBJ1-3	NA	CAIRTGDSGNTIYF	TGTGCCATCCGGACAGGGGACTCTGGAAACACCATATATTTT
NA	TRBV5-5	TRBJ2-1	few	CAYTRGGRAYNEQFF	TGTGCTTATACCCGAGGGGGGAGGGCTTACAATGAGCAGTTCTTC
NA	TRBV5-8	TRBJ1-2	few	CASSLAAGGSYGYTF	TGTGCCAGCAGCTTGGCGGCGGGGGGAAGCTATGGCTACACCTTC
NA	TRBV6-2/TRBV6-3	TRBJ2-3	NA	CASSYSRNTQYF	TGTGCCAGCAGTTACTCGCGAAATACGCAGTATTTT
NA	TRBV20-1	TRBJ2-1	few	CSASRSGRSPEQFF	TGCAGTGCTAGTCGGTCAGGGCGGTCTCCTGAGCAGTTCTTC
NA	TRBV7-9	TRBJ2-1	NA	CASSSSSRVGNEQFF	TGTGCCAGCAGCTCCTCTAGCAGGGTTGGAAATGAGCAGTTCTTC
NA	TRBV7-2	TRBJ2-2	many	CASTPRQNTGELFF	TGTGCCAGCACGCCCCGGCAGAACACCGGGGAGCTGTTTTTT
TRBD2	TRBV10-3	TRBJ2-3	few	CATAGGSGDTDTQYF	TGTGCCACCGCGGGGGGTAGCGGGGACACAGATACGCAGTATTTT
NA	TRBV12-3/TRBV12-4	TRBJ2-3	few	CASSNRATGTDTQYF	TGTGCCAGCAGTAACCGGGCCACGGGCACAGATACGCAGTATTTT
NA	TRBV7-8	TRBJ2-3	NA	CAISATRSTDTQYF	TGTGCCATTTCGGCGACGCGGTCCACAGATACGCAGTATTTT
NA	TRBV7-2	TRBJ1-5	many	CASSLGTGQPQHF	TGTGCCAGCAGCTTAGGGACGGGTCAGCCCCAGCATTTT
TRBD2	TRBV9	TRBJ2-7	NA	CASSPTRRASGYEQYF	TGTGCCAGCAGCCCGACCCGGAGGGCTAGCGGCTACGAGCAGTACTTC
TRBD1	TRBV29-1	TRBJ1-1	few	CSVRQGNTEAFF	TGCAGCGTTCGACAGGGCAACACTGAAGCTTTCTTT
NA	TRBV5-5	TRBJ2-3	NA	CASSPASTDTQYF	TGTGCCAGCAGCCCTGCCAGCACAGATACGCAGTATTTT
TRBD1	TRBV20-1	TRBJ2-5	NA	CSAGTGRETQYF	TGCAGTGCTGGGACAGGTAGAGAGACCCAGTACTTC
TRBD2	TRBV20-1	TRBJ2-3	few	CSARDLMQREGPDTQYF	TGCAGTGCTAGAGATCTCATGCAGCGGGAGGGGCCAGATACGCAGTATTTT
NA	TRBV3-1	TRBJ1-3	NA	CASSSEATIYF	TGTGCCAGCAGCTCCGAAGCCACCATATATTTT
NA	TRBV5-8	TRBJ2-1	few	CASSLYQMLYNEQFF	TGTGCCAGCAGCTTGTACCAGATGCTATACAATGAGCAGTTCTTC
TRBD1	TRBV18	TRBJ1-1	few	CASSLDRGEVEAFF	TGTGCCAGCTCACTTGACAGGGGGGAAGTTGAAGCTTTCTTT
TRBD1	TRBV12-3/TRBV12-4	TRBJ1-5	NA	CASRAGTDNQPQHF	TGTGCCAGCAGGGCCGGGACAGATAATCAGCCCCAGCATTTT
NA	TRBV7-2	TRBJ2-1	many	CASSRTVYNEQFF	TGTGCCAGCTCCCGGACTGTTTACAATGAGCAGTTCTTC
NA	TRBV27	TRBJ2-2	few	CASSLFTDTGELFF	TGTGCCAGCAGTTTATTTACGGACACCGGGGAGCTGTTTTTT
NA	TRBV29-1	TRBJ2-1	many	CSSGGSYNEQFF	TGCAGCTCAGGAGGGTCCTACAATGAGCAGTTCTTC
TRBD2	TRBV20-1	TRBJ2-1	NA	CSGTGLAGEGYGSSYNEQFF	TGCAGTGGAACGGGACTAGCGGGAGAGGGGTACGGGAGCTCCTACAATGAGCAGTTCTTC
NA	TRBV12-3/TRBV12-4	TRBJ1-5	many	CASRAEDSKPQHF	TGTGCCAGCAGGGCCGAGGATTCAAAGCCCCAGCATTTT
TRBD1	TRBV10-3	TRBJ2-7	NA	CAITGTGSHEQYF	TGTGCCATCACCGGGACAGGGTCCCACGAGCAGTACTTC
TRBD2	TRBV4-3	TRBJ2-1	few	CASSQAMLAGGYNEQFF	TGCGCCAGCAGCCAGGCAATGCTAGCGGGGGGGTACAATGAGCAGTTCTTC
TRBD1	TRBV12-3/TRBV12-4	TRBJ2-3	NA	CASSPLDRAAPDTQYF	TGTGCCAGCAGTCCCCTAGACAGGGCTGCCCCAGATACGCAGTATTTT
NA	TRBV12-3/TRBV12-4	TRBJ2-7	many	CASSFLGYEQYF	TGTGCCAGCAGCTTCCTGGGGTACGAGCAGTACTTC
NA	TRBV5-1	TRBJ1-2	many	CASSLAIVLPGPNYGYTF	TGCGCCAGCAGCTTGGCCATCGTTCTGCCAGGACCAAACTATGGCTACACCTTC
TRBD2	TRBV6-2/TRBV6-3	TRBJ2-1	many	CASSYLGLAGVLYNEQFF	TGTGCCAGCAGTTACTTGGGACTAGCGGGGGTCCTCTACAATGAGCAGTTCTTC
NA	TRBV13	TRBJ2-3	NA	CASSLRQSGTDTQYF	TGTGCCAGCAGCCTACGACAGTCCGGCACAGATACGCAGTATTTT
NA	TRBV4-1	TRBJ1-3	many	CASSQGWTTPGNTIYF	TGCGCCAGCAGCCAAGGGTGGACTACGCCTGGAAACACCATATATTTT
NA	TRBV29-1	TRBJ1-1	many	CSADVRREGGTEAFF	TGCAGCGCAGACGTCCGGAGGGAAGGGGGAACTGAAGCTTTCTTT
NA	TRBV5-5	TRBJ2-1	NA	CASSLAGVTYNEQFF	TGTGCCAGCAGCTTGGCGGGAGTGACCTACAATGAGCAGTTCTTC
NA	TRBV12-3/TRBV12-4	TRBJ2-7	NA	CASSSGALGKDEQYF	TGTGCCAGCAGTTCTGGGGCCTTGGGTAAAGACGAGCAGTACTTC
TRBD2	TRBV28	TRBJ2-5	NA	CASSRRGGTRETQYF	TGTGCCAGCAGCAGACGCGGGGGAACGAGAGAGACCCAGTACTTC
TRBD1	TRBV5-1	TRBJ2-7	NA	CASSSQGVTSEQYF	TGCGCCAGCAGCTCACAGGGGGTAACATCCGAGCAGTACTTC
TRBD1	TRBV10-3	TRBJ1-2	NA	CAIRPTGDGGYTF	TGTGCCATCAGACCTACAGGGGACGGAGGCTACACCTTC
NA	TRBV5-1	TRBJ2-7	NA	CASSFNHDSYEQYF	TGCGCCAGCAGCTTTAATCACGACTCCTACGAGCAGTACTTC
NA	TRBV6-1	TRBJ1-1	once	CASSVGAPNTEAFF	TGTGCCAGCAGTGTGGGGGCTCCGAACACTGAAGCTTTCTTT
TRBD1	TRBV11-2	TRBJ2-7	once	CASSRDRDEQYF	TGTGCCAGCAGCCGGGACAGGGACGAGCAGTACTTC
TRBD1	TRBV20-1	TRBJ1-2	few	CSASTGVPGYTF	TGCAGTGCCAGTACAGGGGTCCCGGGCTACACCTTC
TRBD2	TRBV30	TRBJ2-2	NA	CAWSRLAGVTAGELFF	TGTGCCTGGAGTAGACTAGCGGGAGTTACGGCCGGGGAGCTGTTTTTT
TRBD1	TRBV12-3/TRBV12-4	TRBJ1-5	NA	CASSLLQGGGSNQPQHF	TGTGCCAGCAGTTTACTACAGGGGGGAGGTAGCAATCAGCCCCAGCATTTT
TRBD2	TRBV11-3	TRBJ2-7	NA	CASSPGGIYEQYF	TGTGCCAGCAGCCCGGGGGGGATCTACGAGCAGTACTTC
NA	TRBV18	TRBJ1-1	NA	CASSPQSGRENTEAFF	TGTGCCAGCTCACCCCAAAGCGGGAGGGAGAACACTGAAGCTTTCTTT
TRBD1	TRBV5-1	TRBJ1-2	many	CASSALGTGIFNGGYTF	TGCGCCAGCAGCGCCCTCGGGACAGGTATCTTTAACGGTGGCTACACCTTC
NA	TRBV9	TRBJ2-3	NA	CASSFSIEDTQYF	TGTGCCAGCAGCTTCTCTATCGAAGATACGCAGTATTTT
NA	TRBV6-5	TRBJ1-2	many	CASSYSGPLVGYTF	TGTGCCAGCAGTTACTCCGGGCCTCTTGTAGGCTACACCTTC
NA	TRBV20-1	TRBJ1-1	few	CSASAGADSQTEAFF	TGCAGTGCTAGCGCGGGGGCGGATTCCCAGACTGAAGCTTTCTTT